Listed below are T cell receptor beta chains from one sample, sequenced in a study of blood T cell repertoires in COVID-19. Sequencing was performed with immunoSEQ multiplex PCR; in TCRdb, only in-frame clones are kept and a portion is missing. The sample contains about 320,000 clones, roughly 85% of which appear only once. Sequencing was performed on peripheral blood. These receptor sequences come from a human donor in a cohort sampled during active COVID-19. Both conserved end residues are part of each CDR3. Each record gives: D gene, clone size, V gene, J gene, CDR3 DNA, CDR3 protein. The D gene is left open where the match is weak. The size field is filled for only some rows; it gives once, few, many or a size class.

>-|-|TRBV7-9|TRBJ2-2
TGTGCCAGCAGCTTAGCTGCAGAAAACACCGGGGAGCTGTTTTTT
CASSLAAENTGELFF
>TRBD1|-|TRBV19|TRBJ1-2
TGTGCCAGTAGCGGGGACAGAAAAAACTATGGCTACACCTTC
CASSGDRKNYGYTF
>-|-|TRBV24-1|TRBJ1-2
TGTGCCACCAGTGACTCCCGGTGGGAGGCTAATAAACGGGGATACACCTTC
CATSDSRWEANKRGYTF
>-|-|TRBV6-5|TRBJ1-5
TGTGCCAGCAGTTGGCGGGGGGGTCAGCCCCAGCATTTT
CASSWRGGQPQHF
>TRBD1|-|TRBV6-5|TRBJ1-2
TGTGCCAGCAGTTACGCTCAGTCAGGGGGCTGGGGCTACACCTTC
CASSYAQSGGWGYTF
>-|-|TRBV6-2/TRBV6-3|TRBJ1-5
TGTGCCAGCAGTCAGCTGCCCCGAGCGGTAAGCAATCAGCCCCAGCATTTT
CASSQLPRAVSNQPQHF
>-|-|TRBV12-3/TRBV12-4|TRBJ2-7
TGTGCCAGCAGCCCAGGGTTCTCCTACGAGCAGTACTTC
CASSPGFSYEQYF
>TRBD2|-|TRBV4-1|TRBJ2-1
TGCGCCAGCAGCCCGCGGTCTAGCGGGGGGCCATGGGAGCAGTTCTTC
CASSPRSSGGPWEQFF
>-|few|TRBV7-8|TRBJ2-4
TGTGCCAGCAGCTTGGGTCCCTCTCCAGGGGCCAAAAACATTCAGTACTTC
CASSLGPSPGAKNIQYF
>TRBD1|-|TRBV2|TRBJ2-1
TGTGCCAGCATACAGGGGGATAGCTCCTACAATGAGCAGTTCTTC
CASIQGDSSYNEQFF
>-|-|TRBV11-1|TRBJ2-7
TGTGCCAGCAGCTTAGATGGGGCTGTGCCGTACTTC
CASSLDGAVPYF
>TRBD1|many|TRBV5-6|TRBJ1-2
TGTGCCAGCAGCTACGGGACAGGGGCGGGCGGCTACACCTTC
CASSYGTGAGGYTF
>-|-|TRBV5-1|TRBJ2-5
TGCGCCAGCAGCTTGGCTCCTAGCGAACAGACCCAGTACTTC
CASSLAPSEQTQYF
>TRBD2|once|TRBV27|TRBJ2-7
TGTGCCAGCAGTTTACTGGGACTAGCGGGGGGTTACTACGAGCAGTACTTC
CASSLLGLAGGYYEQYF
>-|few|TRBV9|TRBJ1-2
TGTGCCAGCAGTGCCGTGGCAGGGGATGGCTACACCTTC
CASSAVAGDGYTF
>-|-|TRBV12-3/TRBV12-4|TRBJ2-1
TGTGCCAGCCAACTCGACGCGGGTGAGCAGTTCTTC
CASQLDAGEQFF
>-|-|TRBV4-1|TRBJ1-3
TGCGCCAGCAAGTCCATCCTTACAGGAAACACCATATATTTT
CASKSILTGNTIYF
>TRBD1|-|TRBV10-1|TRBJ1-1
TGCGCCAGCAGTGCCCTCGACAGGGAAGGGGCTGAAGCTTTCTTT
CASSALDREGAEAFF
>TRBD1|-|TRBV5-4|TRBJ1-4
TGTGCCAGCAGCAAGGCTGGGGACAGGGGGAATGAAAAACTGTTTTTT
CASSKAGDRGNEKLFF
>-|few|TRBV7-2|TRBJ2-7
TGTGCCAGCAGCTCCGGAAGGTGGGGGCAGTCCTACGAGCAGTACTTC
CASSSGRWGQSYEQYF
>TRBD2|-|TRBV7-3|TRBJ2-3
TGTGCCAGCAGCCCCCAGCGGGGCGGCTTAAATACGCAGTATTTT
CASSPQRGGLNTQYF
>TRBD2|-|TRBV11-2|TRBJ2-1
TGTGCCAGCAGCTTAGTTGGGACTAGCGGGGGGGCCTCCTACAATGAGCAGTTCTTC
CASSLVGTSGGASYNEQFF
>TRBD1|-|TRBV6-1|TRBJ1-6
TGTGCCAGCAGTGAGACGGGACAGAGTAATTCACCCCTCCACTTT
CASSETGQSNSPLHF
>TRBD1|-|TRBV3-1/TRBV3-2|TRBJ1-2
TGTGCCAGCAGCCATAACGGCAGGGGGAGTTATGGCTACACCTTC
CASSHNGRGSYGYTF
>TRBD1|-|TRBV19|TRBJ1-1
TGTGCCAGTAGTACCCTCAAGACAGGGGGAGTTGTCGCTTTCTTT
CASSTLKTGGVVAFF
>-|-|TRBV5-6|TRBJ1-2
TGTGCCAGCAGCTTGGAGCGCCGAACCGCCTATGGCTACACCTTC
CASSLERRTAYGYTF
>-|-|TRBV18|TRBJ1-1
TGTGCCAGCTCACCTCAGACACCTAACACTGAAGCTTTCTTT
CASSPQTPNTEAFF
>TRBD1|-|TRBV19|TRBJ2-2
TGTGCCAGCACTGGGACAGGGTCTCACACCGGGGAGCTGTTTTTT
CASTGTGSHTGELFF
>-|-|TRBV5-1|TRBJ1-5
TGCGCCAGCAATTTCGGCTCGGGAACGGTGAGCAATCAGCCCCAGCATTTT
CASNFGSGTVSNQPQHF
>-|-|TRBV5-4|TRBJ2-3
TGTGCCAGCAGCGGGCAGGGAAAAGGCACAGATACGCAGTATTTT
CASSGQGKGTDTQYF
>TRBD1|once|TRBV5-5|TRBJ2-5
TGTGCCAGCAGCTGGACAGGGCACCAAGAGACCCAGTACTTC
CASSWTGHQETQYF
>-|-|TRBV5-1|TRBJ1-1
TGCGCCAGCAGCCTCTACTTACAATTCCGGGGGGCCCAACCTGAAGCTTTCTTT
CASSLYLQFRGAQPEAFF
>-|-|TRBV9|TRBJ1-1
TGTGCCAGCAGCGGAGGATACGGAACCGCTGAAGCTTTCTTT
CASSGGYGTAEAFF
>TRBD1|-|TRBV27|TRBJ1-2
TGTGCCAGCAGTCTCAAGTGGACAGGGGTTGGCTACACCTTC
CASSLKWTGVGYTF
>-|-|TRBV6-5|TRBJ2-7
TGTGCCAGCATGATACGACAGGCACGGAACGAGCAGTACTTC
CASMIRQARNEQYF
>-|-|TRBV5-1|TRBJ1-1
TGCGCCAGCAGCCGGGTAGGTGACGGCACTGAAGCTTTCTTT
CASSRVGDGTEAFF
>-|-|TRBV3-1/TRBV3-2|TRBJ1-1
TGTGCCAGCAGCCAAGATTGGACAGTTGAAGCTTTCTTT
CASSQDWTVEAFF
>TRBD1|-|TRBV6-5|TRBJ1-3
TGTGCCAGCAGTCAGGGGGTAGTTGGAAACACCATATATTTT
CASSQGVVGNTIYF
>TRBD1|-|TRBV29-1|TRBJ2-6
TGCAGCGTTGAATGGGGGGACAGGGGACCTGACTCTGGGGCCAACGTCCTGACTTTC
CSVEWGDRGPDSGANVLTF
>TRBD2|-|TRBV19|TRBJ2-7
TGTGCCAGTAGTCCCTGGCGGGGGGCCAGCGGGGGTAGGAGGAACGAGCAGTACTTC
CASSPWRGASGGRRNEQYF